This passage covers 24 T cell receptor beta chains from one sample sequenced in a study of blood T cells in healthy people across ages. A J-beta primer mix and a sample-barcoded 5' primer were used in a second PCR of about 7 to 12 cycles. TCRdb re-called the 5' RACE reads through MiXCR, storing one row per CDR3 protein. The sample includes approximately 800,000 distinct CDR3 sequences, around two thirds seen only once; the top ten take approximately 30%. The sample consisted of blood. The receptors originated from a man aged 25-45 years in good health.

This clonotype was found a few times. The J gene is TRBJ2-1, the V gene TRBV9, with a tentative D call TRBD1 (6 bases). Trimming cost V 2 bases and J 4 bases, with 16 bases left between them. The CDR3 totals 16 residues. CDR1 and CDR2 (germline): SGDLS, YYNGEE. The CDR3 here is CASSVKQGELYNEQFF. CDR3 DNA: TGTGCCAGCAGCGTTAAACAGGGTGAACTTTACAATGAGCAGTTCTTC.

The CDR3 region is CSAGQGDTEAFF. CDR3 coding DNA: TGCAGCGCGGGACAGGGGGACACTGAAGCTTTCTTT. This sequence joins TRBV29-1 and TRBJ1-1; 11 bases match TRBD1. Germline V lookup: CDR1 SQVTM, CDR2 ANQGSEA. The trim removed 7 bases at V and 3 bases at J, leaving 1 base unmatched. The CDR3 loop spans 12 amino acids. Drawing the rest from reference TRBV29-1 and TRBJ1-1, the complete variable domain is SAVISQKPSRDICQRGTSLTIQCQVDSQVTMMFWYRQQPGQSLTLIATANQGSEATYESGFVIDKFPISRPNLTFSTLTVSNMSPEDSSIYLCSAGQGDTEAFFGQGTRLTVV.

The chain carries TRBV5-1 and TRBJ1-2; D is undetermined. With 2 bases removed from V and 8 bases from J, the gap between germline ends came to 13 bases. The CDR3 runs 13 residues. Germline CDR1 reads SGHRS; CDR2 reads YFSETQ. The CDR3 sequence: CASSFERERGYTF. CDR3 DNA sequence: TGCGCCAGCAGCTTTGAGAGGGAAAGAGGCTACACCTTC.

The rearrangement links TRBV20-1 to TRBJ2-6, with D perhaps TRBD1 (6 bases). Germline values: CDR1 DFQATT, CDR2 SNEGSKA (reference sequence). This CDR3 has 15 residues. V lost 0 bases, J lost 2 bases, and 8 bases lay in between. The CDR3 spells CSAREGTTGANVLTF. As DNA, the CDR3 is TGCAGTGCTAGAGAGGGGACAACTGGGGCCAACGTCCTGACTTTC.

The V call is TRBV12-3 or TRBV12-4, the J call TRBJ1-2; D not certain. The CDR3 length is 13 residues. V gave up 0 bases and J gave up 8 bases, with 10 bases separating them. The CDR3 DNA reads as TGTGCCAGCAGTTTAGCGAAAGTACAGGGCTACACCTTC. Encoded protein: CASSLAKVQGYTF.

The rearrangement joins TRBV25-1 to TRBJ2-7; TRBD2 might be the D (6 bases). This CDR3 comprises 15 residues. CDR1 and CDR2 from the germline V gene are MGHDK and SYGVNS. The V end was cut by 3 bases, the J end by 0 bases, with 12 bases between. This CDR3 is CASSDRLGASYEQYF. The CDR3 DNA reads as TGTGCCAGCAGTGACCGACTAGGGGCCTCCTACGAGCAGTACTTC.

This chain connects TRBV11-2 to TRBJ2-2, with 9 bases matching TRBD2. The CDR3 is made up of 16 amino acids. Germline V gene sequence: CDR1 SGHAT, CDR2 FQNNGV. The V and J ends lost 0 bases and 4 bases, in that order; junction bases with no gene match: 3. CDR3 amino acids: CASSLDGTSRTGELFF. The DNA of the CDR3 is TGTGCCAGCAGCTTAGACGGGACTAGCCGCACCGGGGAGCTGTTTTTT.

This sequence joins TRBV20-1 and TRBJ1-1, with 7 positions matching TRBD1. This CDR3 spans 14 amino acids. Trimming took 5 bases from V and 4 from J; bases not matched to a gene: 10. Germline loops: CDR1 DFQATT, CDR2 SNEGSKA (reference sequence). The CDR3 coding sequence is TGCAGTGCTCCCTCAGAGGGGGCGGGCACTGAAGCTTTCTTT. It is translated as CSAPSEGAGTEAFF.

The gene calls are TRBV4-2 and TRBJ2-3, with a possible D match to TRBD2 (6 bases). Deletions cut 4 bases from V and 11 bases from J, with 25 bases between. This CDR3 comprises 16 residues. Germline CDR1 is LGHNA and CDR2 is YNFKEQ. The DNA for the CDR3 is TGTGCCAGCAGCCCGTCCGCCGGACTTCGAGCCGGGGGGCAGTATTTT. Amino acids: CASSPSAGLRAGGQYF.

This chain joins TRBV27 and TRBJ2-7; D remains ambiguous. Germline CDR1 and CDR2: MNHEY and SMNVEV (reference sequence). V lost 8 bases to trimming and J lost 0 bases, with 14 bases between them. This CDR3 has 14 amino acids. In nucleotides, the CDR3 is TGTGCCAGCCGCCTATTCCGGAACTCCTACGAGCAGTACTTC. Residues: CASRLFRNSYEQYF.

This clonotype was recorded a few times. The V call is TRBV4-3, the J call TRBJ1-5, with no clear D. The CDR3 totals 15 residues. Deletions cut 0 bases from V and 5 bases from J, with 11 bases between. Germline V gene lookup returns CDR1 LGHNA and CDR2 YSLEER. The CDR3 nucleotides are TGCGCCAGCAGCCAAGATGTGTCAGGACATCAGCCCCAGCATTTT. Amino acids: CASSQDVSGHQPQHF.

The gene calls are TRBV24-1 and TRBJ1-2; TRBD1 might be the D (6 bases). The CDR3 has 14 amino acids. Germline CDR1 is KGHDR and CDR2 is SFDVKD. V lost 10 bases to trimming and J lost 4 bases, with 18 bases between them. The CDR3 DNA sequence: TGTGCCACGGGTGCCGGGGGCAGAGGCTATGGCTACACCTTC. As protein: CATGAGGRGYGYTF.

The V and J genes are TRBV27 and TRBJ1-1; D not certain. Germline loops: CDR1 MNHEY, CDR2 SMNVEV (reference sequence). V was shortened by 2 bases and J by 1 base, with 11 bases between the two germline ends. The CDR3 is 15 amino acids. The CDR3 region has the DNA TGTGCCAGCAGTTTACGGTCGGGGTCGAACACTGAAGCTTTCTTT. Translation gives CASSLRSGSNTEAFF.

This chain uses TRBV20-1 with TRBJ2-5; D is perhaps TRBD2 (5 bases). Germline assignment: CDR1 DFQATT and CDR2 SNEGSKA (reference sequence). Trimming pared 1 base from V and 5 bases from J, leaving 8 bases between. The CDR3 is 12 amino acids. The CDR3 DNA reads as TGCAGTGCTAGAGCTTGGAGGGAGACCCAGTACTTC. This codes for CSARAWRETQYF.

CDR3 sequence reads: CASSLRQTTDTQYF. The DNA for the CDR3 is TGTGCCAGCAGCTTACGACAGACCACAGATACGCAGTATTTT. The V call is TRBV7-2, the J call TRBJ2-3, with TRBD1 as a possible D gene (5 bases). CDR3 length: 14 amino acids. Germline lookup yields CDR1 SGHTA and CDR2 FQGNSA. V lost 2 bases and J lost 2, with 8 bases in between.

This clonotype was seen a handful of times. The rearrangement uses TRBV7-9 and TRBJ2-3; D is unclear. The CDR3 sequence is 13 residues long. The germline V gene encodes CDR1 SEHNR and CDR2 FQNEAQ (reference sequence). The V end was cut by 3 bases, the J end by 4 bases, with 8 bases between. The CDR3 spells CASSFYPPDTQYF. CDR3 DNA: TGTGCCAGCAGCTTCTATCCCCCAGATACGCAGTATTTT.

The chain links TRBV4-3 to TRBJ2-3, with TRBD2 identical over 8 bases. Trimming cost V 0 bases and J 2 bases; bases outside gene matches: 4. The CDR3 is 16 amino acids. CDR1 and CDR2 from the germline V gene are LGHNA and YSLEER. CDR3 region: CASSQDRRGATDTQYF. DNA of the CDR3: TGCGCCAGCAGCCAAGACAGGCGGGGGGCCACAGATACGCAGTATTTT.

This clonotype was found a few times. V gene TRBV7-9 combines with J gene TRBJ2-1; D gene ambiguous. Germline values: CDR1 SEHNR, CDR2 FQNEAQ (reference sequence). There are 14 residues in the CDR3. Trimming left V 0 bases short and J 5 bases short, with 8 bases between. Written as DNA, the CDR3 is TGTGCCAGCAGCTTAGCGGCGGTGCACAATGAGCAGTTCTTC. Translating gives CASSLAAVHNEQFF. Complete variable domain (other parts from reference TRBV7-9 and TRBJ2-1): DTGVSQNPRHKITKRGQNVTFRCDPISEHNRLYWYRQTLGQGPEFLTYFQNEAQLEKSRLLSDRFSAERPKGSFSTLEIQRTEQGDSAMYLCASSLAAVHNEQFFGPGTRLTVL.

This chain uses TRBV7-2 with TRBJ2-4; 8 bases are shared with TRBD2. V was pared by 7 bases and J by 9 bases, with 8 bases of the junction left unmatched. This CDR3 has 13 residues. The germline V gene encodes CDR1 SGHTA and CDR2 FQGNSA. The CDR3 nucleotides are TGTGCCAGCAATCCGGGGGGGAGTGGCATTCAGTACTTC. Its translation: CASNPGGSGIQYF. Full variable domain (outside the CDR3, taken from reference TRBV7-2 and TRBJ2-4): GAGVSQSPSNKVTEKGKDVELRCDPISGHTALYWYRQSLGQGLEFLIYFQGNSAPDKSGLPSDRFSAERTGGSVSTLTIQRTQQEDSAVYLCASNPGGSGIQYFGAGTRLSVL.

J is TRBJ2-1 and V is TRBV4-2, with 8 bases lining up with TRBD2. Germline CDR1 is LGHNA and CDR2 is YNFKEQ. There are 15 residues in the CDR3. V lost 0 bases and J lost 5; bases outside the gene matches: 3. CDR3 loop: CASSQEPSGHNEQFF. CDR3 DNA: TGTGCCAGCAGCCAAGAGCCTAGCGGGCACAATGAGCAGTTCTTC.

This rearrangement joins TRBV5-1 to TRBJ2-4; 11 nucleotides line up with TRBD2. The J call may be mistaken, given a closer DNA end match to TRBJ2-7. The CDR3 has 14 amino acids. Germline V gives CDR1 SGHRS, CDR2 YFSETQ. In DNA, the CDR3 is TGCGCCAGCAGCCCGGGACTAGCGGTCTACGAGCAGTACTTC. Translating it yields CASSPGLAVYEQYF.

The chain uses TRBV5-1 and TRBJ2-4, with TRBD1 as a possible D gene (6 bases). The DNA end is a closer match to TRBJ2-5, so the J assignment may be wrong. The CDR3 contains 15 residues. Germline loops: CDR1 SGHRS, CDR2 YFSETQ. DNA of the CDR3: TGCGCCAGCAGTCCGACAGGTTTCCCCCAGGAGACCCAGTACTTC. Translated, it gives CASSPTGFPQETQYF.

This sequence joins TRBV6-5 and TRBJ2-5, with D hard to call. The end of the DNA aligns better with TRBJ2-7, so the J call may be wrong. The CDR3 is made up of 14 amino acids. CDR1 is MNHEY and CDR2 is SVGAGI in the germline V gene. The chain's CDR3 is CASSYRTNKDEQYF. DNA for the CDR3: TGTGCCAGCAGTTACCGCACCAACAAGGACGAGCAGTACTTC.

J is TRBJ2-3 and V is TRBV9, with D possibly TRBD2 on 6 matching bases. With 0 bases removed from V and 4 bases from J, the gap between germline ends came to 6 bases. The germline gives CDR1 SGDLS, CDR2 YYNGEE. The length of the CDR3 is 13 residues. CDR3 protein: CASSVGGADTQYF. The CDR3 DNA sequence: TGTGCCAGCAGCGTAGGGGGGGCAGATACGCAGTATTTT. The whole variable domain, filled in from reference TRBV9 and TRBJ2-3, reads DSGVTQTPKHLITATGQRVTLRCSPRSGDLSVYWYQQSLDQGLQFLIQYYNGEERAKGNILERFSAQQFPDLHSELNLSSLELGDSALYFCASSVGGADTQYFGPGTRLTVL.